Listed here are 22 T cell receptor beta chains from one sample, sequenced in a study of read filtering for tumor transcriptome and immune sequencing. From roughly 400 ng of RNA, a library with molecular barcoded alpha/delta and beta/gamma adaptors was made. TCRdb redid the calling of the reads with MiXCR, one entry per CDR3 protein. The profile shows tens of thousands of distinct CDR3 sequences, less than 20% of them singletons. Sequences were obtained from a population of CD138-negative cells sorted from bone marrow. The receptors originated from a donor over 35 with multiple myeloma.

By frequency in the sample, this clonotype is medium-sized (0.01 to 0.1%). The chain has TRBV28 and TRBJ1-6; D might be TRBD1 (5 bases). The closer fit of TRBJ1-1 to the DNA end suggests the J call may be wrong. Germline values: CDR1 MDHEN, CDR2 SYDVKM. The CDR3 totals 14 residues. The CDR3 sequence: CASSFGGVRTEAFF. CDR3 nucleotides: TGTGCCAGCAGTTTCGGAGGGGTTCGGACTGAAGCTTTCTTT.

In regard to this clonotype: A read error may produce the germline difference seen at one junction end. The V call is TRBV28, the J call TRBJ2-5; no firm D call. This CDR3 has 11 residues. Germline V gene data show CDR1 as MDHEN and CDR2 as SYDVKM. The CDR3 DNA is TGTGCCAGCAGTCTATTAGAGATCCAGTACTTC. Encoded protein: CASSLLEIQYF.

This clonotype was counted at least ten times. The CDR3 nucleotides are TGTGCCAGCCGCCCTTCAGATACGCAGTATTTT. Protein product: CASRPSDTQYF. The rearrangement uses TRBV2 and TRBJ2-3, with unresolved D. This CDR3 spans 11 amino acids. V lost 8 bases and J lost 4, with 7 bases in between. Germline CDR1 reads SNHLY; CDR2 reads FYNNEI. Full variable domain (missing parts from reference TRBV2 and TRBJ2-3): EPEVTQTPSHQVTQMGQEVILRCVPISNHLYFYWYRQILGQKVEFLVSFYNNEISEKSEIFDDQFSVERPDGSNFTLKIRSTKLEDSAMYFCASRPSDTQYFGPGTRLTVL.

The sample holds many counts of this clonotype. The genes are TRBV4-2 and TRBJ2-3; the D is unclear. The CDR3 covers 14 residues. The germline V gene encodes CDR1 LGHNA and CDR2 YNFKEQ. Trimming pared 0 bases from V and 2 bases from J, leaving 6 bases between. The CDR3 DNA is TGTGCCAGCAGCCAAGACGTACACACAGATACGCAGTATTTT. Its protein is CASSQDVHTDTQYF.

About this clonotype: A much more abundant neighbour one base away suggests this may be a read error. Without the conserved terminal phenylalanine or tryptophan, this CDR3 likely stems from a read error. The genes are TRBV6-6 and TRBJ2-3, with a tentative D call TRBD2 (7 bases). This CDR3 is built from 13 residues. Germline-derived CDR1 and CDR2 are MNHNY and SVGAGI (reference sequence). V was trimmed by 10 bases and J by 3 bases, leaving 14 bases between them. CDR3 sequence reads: CATSRGRTDTQYL. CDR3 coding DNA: TGTGCCACCTCGCGGGGGCGGACAGATACGCAGTATCTT.

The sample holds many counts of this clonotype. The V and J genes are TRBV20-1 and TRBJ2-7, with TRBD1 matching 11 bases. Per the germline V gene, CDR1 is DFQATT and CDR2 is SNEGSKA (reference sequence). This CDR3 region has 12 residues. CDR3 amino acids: CSSGTGGYEQYF. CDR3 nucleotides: TGCAGCTCCGGGACAGGGGGGTACGAGCAGTACTTC.

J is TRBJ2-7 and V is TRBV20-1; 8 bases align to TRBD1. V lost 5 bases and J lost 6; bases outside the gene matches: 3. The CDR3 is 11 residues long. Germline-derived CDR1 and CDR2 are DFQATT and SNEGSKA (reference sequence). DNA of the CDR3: TGCAGTGCTGACAGGGGTGGCGAGCAGTACTTC. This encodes CSADRGGEQYF.

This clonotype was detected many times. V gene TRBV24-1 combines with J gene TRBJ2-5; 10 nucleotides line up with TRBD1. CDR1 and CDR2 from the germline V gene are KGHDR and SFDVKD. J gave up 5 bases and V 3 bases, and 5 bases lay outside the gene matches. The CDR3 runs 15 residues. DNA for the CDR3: TGTGCCACCAGTGATCCAGGGACAGGGGTGGAGACCCAGTACTTC. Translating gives CATSDPGTGVETQYF.

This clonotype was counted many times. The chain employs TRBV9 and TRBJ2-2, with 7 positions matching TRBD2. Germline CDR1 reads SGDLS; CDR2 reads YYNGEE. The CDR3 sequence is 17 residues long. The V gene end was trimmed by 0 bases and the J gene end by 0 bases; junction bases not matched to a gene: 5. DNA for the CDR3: TGTGCCAGCAGCGTAGATCCGGGACTAACGAACACCGGGGAGCTGTTTTTT. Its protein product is CASSVDPGLTNTGELFF.

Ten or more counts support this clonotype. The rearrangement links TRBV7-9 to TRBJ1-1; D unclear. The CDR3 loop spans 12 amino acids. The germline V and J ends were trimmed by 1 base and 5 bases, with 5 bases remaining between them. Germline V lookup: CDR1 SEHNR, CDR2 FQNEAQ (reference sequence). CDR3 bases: TGTGCCAGCAGCTTAGGCGCTACTGAAGCTTTCTTT. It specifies CASSLGATEAFF.

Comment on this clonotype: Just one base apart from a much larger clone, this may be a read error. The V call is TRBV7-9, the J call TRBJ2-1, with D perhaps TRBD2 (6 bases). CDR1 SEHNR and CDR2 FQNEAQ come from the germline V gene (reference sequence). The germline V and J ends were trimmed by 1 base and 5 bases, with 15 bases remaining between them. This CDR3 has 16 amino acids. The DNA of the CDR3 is TGTGCCAGCAGCTTAGGTGACGGGACTCGGAACAATGAGCAGTTCTTC. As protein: CASSLGDGTRNNEQFF.

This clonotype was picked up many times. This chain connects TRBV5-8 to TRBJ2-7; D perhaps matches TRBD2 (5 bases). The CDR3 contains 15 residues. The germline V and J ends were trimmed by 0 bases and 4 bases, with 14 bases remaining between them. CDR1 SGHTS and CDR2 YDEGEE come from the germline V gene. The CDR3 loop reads CASSLAPDWRYEQYF. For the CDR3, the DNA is TGTGCCAGCAGCTTGGCCCCCGATTGGAGGTACGAGCAGTACTTC. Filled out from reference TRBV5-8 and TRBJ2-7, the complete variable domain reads EAGVTQSPTHLIKTRGQQATLRCSPISGHTSVYWYQQALGLGLQFLLWYDEGEERNRGNFPPRFSGRQFPNYSSELNVNALELEDSALYLCASSLAPDWRYEQYFGPGTRLTVT.

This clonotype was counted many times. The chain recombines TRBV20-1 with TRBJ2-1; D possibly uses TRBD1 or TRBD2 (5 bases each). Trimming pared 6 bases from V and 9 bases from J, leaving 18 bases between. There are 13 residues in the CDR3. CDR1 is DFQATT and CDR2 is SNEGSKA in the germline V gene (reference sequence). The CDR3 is CSANRDVGVEQFF. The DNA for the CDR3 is TGCAGTGCCAACCGGGACGTCGGGGTTGAGCAGTTCTTC.

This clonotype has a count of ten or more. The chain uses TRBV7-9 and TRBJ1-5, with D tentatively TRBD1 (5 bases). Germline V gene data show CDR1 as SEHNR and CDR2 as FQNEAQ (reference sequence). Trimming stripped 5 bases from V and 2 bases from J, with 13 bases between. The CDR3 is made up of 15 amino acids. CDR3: CASSPGTQGNQPQHF. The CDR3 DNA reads TGTGCCAGCAGCCCCGGGACTCAGGGCAATCAGCCCCAGCATTTT.

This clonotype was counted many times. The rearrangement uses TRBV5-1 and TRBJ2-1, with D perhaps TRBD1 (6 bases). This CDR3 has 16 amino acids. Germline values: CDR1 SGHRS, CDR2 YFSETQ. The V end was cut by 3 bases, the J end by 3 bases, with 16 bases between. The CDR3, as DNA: TGCGCCAGCAGCTCGCAGGGGCCCCCATACTACAATGAGCAGTTCTTC. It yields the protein CASSSQGPPYYNEQFF.

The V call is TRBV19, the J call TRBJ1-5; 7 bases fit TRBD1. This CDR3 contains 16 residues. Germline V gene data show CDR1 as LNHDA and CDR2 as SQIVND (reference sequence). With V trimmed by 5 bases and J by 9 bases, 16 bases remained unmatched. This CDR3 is CASSAGGQPFYLPQHF. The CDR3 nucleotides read TGTGCCAGTAGTGCGGGGGGACAGCCTTTCTACCTGCCCCAGCATTTT.

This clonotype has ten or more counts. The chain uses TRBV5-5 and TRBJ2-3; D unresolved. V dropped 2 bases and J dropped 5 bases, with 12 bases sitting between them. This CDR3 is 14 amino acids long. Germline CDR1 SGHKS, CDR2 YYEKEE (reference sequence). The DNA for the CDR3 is TGTGCCAGCAGCTTTAATCCGCAGGAAGATACGCAGTATTTT. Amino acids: CASSFNPQEDTQYF. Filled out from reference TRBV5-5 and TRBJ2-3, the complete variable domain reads DAGVTQSPTHLIKTRGQQVTLRCSPISGHKSVSWYQQVLGQGPQFIFQYYEKEERGRGNFPDRFSARQFPNYSSELNVNALLLGDSALYLCASSFNPQEDTQYFGPGTRLTVL.

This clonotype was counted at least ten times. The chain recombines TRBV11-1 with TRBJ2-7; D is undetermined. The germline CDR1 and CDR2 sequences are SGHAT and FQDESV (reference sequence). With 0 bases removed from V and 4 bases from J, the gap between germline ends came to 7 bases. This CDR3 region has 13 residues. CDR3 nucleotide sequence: TGTGCCAGCAGCTTAGCCCAGGAATACGAGCAGTACTTC. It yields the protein CASSLAQEYEQYF.

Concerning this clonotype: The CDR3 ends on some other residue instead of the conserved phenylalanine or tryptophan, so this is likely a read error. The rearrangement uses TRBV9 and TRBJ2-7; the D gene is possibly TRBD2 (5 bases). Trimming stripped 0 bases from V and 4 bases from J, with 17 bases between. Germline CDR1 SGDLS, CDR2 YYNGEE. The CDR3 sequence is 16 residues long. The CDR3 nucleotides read TGTGCCAGCAGCGTAGACGGCCGGGGTACTTCTTACGAGCAGTACTCC. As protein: CASSVDGRGTSYEQYS.

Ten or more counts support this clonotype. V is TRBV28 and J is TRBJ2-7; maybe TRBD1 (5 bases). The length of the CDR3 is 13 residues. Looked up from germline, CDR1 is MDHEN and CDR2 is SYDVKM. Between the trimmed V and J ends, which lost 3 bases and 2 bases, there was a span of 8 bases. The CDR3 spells CASSLLRAYEQYF. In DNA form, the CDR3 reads TGTGCCAGCAGTTTGCTCAGGGCCTACGAGCAGTACTTC.

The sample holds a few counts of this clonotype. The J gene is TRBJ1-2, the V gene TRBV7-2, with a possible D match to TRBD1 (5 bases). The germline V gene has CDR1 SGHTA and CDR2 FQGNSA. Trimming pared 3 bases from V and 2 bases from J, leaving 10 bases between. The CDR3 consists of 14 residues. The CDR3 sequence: CASSLSNRNYGYTF. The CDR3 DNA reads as TGTGCCAGCAGCTTGTCTAACAGGAACTATGGCTACACCTTC.

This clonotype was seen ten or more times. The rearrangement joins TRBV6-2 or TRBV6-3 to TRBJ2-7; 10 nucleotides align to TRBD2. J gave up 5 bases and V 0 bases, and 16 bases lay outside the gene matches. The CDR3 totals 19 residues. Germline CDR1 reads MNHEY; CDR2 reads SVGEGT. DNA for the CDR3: TGTGCCAGCAGTTACTCTTCTGTCCGGACAGCGGGGGGGCCCAACGAGCAGTACTTC. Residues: CASSYSSVRTAGGPNEQYF.